This T cell receptor (beta chain) was documented in a study of shared clonotypes between healthy human individuals. Study-wide context: Plates per donor: three CD4 naive, three CD4 memory, two CD8 naive, one CD8 memory.

Division of CD4+ cells produced a CD45RA+ naive subset and a CD45RA-negative memory subset. Profiling relied on immunoSEQ multiplex PCR, and the TCRdb table lists in-frame clones only, not all of them. The sample lists more than 2 million clones; approximately 94% were seen once. This clone was picked up one time. Its cognate antigen is unknown. Study-level results: Represented diversity, genetic and exposure-history alike, was limited by few donors. What rarefaction showed was incomplete sorted-subset sequencing despite large depth.

CDR3 size: 11 residues. The origin of this receptor is a man aged 18 to 29 in good health. The chain uses TRBV21-1 and TRBJ1-2; TRBD1 is the table's D call and was not checked against the DNA. TRBV21-1 is flagged as a pseudogene. The sequenced material came from naive CD4+ T cells sorted from blood. Subset indicated: CD45RA+ positively selected. Here the CDR3 reads CASRNRYGYTF. The CDR3 coding sequence is TGTGCCAGCAGAAACAGGTATGGCTACACCTTC.